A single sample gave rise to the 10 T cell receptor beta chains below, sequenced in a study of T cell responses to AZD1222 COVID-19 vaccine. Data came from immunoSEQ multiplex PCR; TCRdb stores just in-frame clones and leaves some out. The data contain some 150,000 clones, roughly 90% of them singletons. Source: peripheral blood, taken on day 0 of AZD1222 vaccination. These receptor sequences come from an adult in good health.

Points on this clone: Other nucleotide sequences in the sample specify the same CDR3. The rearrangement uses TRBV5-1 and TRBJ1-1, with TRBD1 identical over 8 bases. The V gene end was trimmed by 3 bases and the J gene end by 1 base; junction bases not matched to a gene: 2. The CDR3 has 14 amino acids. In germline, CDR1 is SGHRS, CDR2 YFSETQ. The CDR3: CASSSDRANTEAFF. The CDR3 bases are TGCGCCAGCAGCTCGGACAGGGCGAACACTGAAGCTTTCTTT.

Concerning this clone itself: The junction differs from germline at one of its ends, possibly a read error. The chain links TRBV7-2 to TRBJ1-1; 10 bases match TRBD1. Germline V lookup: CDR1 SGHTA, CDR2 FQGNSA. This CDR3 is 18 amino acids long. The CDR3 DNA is TGTGCCAGCAGCTCCCGCCGGTTCGGGACAGGGGTGAAGACTGAAGCTTTCTTT. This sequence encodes CASSSRRFGTGVKTEAFF.

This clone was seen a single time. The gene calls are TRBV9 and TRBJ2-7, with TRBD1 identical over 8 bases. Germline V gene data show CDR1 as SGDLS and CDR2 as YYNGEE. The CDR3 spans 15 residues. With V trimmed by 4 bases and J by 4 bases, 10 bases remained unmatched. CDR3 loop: CASSPQRTGPYEQYF. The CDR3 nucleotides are TGTGCCAGCAGCCCCCAGAGGACAGGGCCTTACGAGCAGTACTTC.

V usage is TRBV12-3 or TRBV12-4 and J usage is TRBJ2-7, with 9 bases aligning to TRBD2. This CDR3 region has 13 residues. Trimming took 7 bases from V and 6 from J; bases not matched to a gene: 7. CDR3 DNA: TGTGCCAGCAAACGGCTAGCGGGGAGCGAGCAGTACTTC. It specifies CASKRLAGSEQYF.

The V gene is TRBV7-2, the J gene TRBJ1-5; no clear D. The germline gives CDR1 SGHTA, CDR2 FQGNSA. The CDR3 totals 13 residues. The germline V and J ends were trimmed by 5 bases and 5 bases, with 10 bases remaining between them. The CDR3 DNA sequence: TGTGCCAGCAGCCAAAACCAGTATCAGCCCCAGCATTTT. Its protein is CASSQNQYQPQHF.

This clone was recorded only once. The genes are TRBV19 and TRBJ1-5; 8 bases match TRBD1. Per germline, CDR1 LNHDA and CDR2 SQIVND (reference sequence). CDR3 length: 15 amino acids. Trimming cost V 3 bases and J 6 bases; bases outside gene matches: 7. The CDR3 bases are TGTGCCAGTAGTATGCAGCAGGGGGCGTTTCAGCCCCAGCATTTT. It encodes CASSMQQGAFQPQHF. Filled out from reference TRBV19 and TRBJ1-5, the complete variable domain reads DGGITQSPKYLFRKEGQNVTLSCEQNLNHDAMYWYRQDPGQGLRLIYYSQIVNDFQKGDIAEGYSVSREKKESFPLTVTSAQKNPTAFYLCASSMQQGAFQPQHFGDGTRLSIL.

CDR3 DNA sequence: TGTGCCACCAGCAGGGACAGTAGGACAGGGAGCACTGAAGCTTTCTTT. Translating it yields CATSRDSRTGSTEAFF. The chain links TRBV15 to TRBJ1-1; 8 bases are shared with TRBD1. V trimming: 3 bases; J trimming: 4 bases; junction bases outside the gene matches: 10. The germline CDR1 and CDR2 sequences are LNHNV and YYDKDF (reference sequence). There are 16 residues in the CDR3.

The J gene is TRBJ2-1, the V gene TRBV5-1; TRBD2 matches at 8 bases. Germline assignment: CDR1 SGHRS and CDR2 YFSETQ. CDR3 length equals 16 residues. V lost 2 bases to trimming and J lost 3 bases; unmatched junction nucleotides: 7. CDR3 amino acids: CASSFLAGSGYNEQFF. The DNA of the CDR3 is TGCGCCAGCAGCTTTTTAGCGGGATCAGGCTACAATGAGCAGTTCTTC.

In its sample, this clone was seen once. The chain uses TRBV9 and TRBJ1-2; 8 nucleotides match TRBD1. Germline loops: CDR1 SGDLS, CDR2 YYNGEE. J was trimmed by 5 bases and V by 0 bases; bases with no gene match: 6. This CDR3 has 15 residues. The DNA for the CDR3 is TGTGCCAGCAGCGTAGACCTTCGGACAGGGTATGGCTACACCTTC. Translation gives CASSVDLRTGYGYTF.

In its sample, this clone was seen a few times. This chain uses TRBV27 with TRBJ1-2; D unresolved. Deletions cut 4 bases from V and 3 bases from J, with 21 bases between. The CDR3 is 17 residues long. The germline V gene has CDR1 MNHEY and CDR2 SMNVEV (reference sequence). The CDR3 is CASSSSLAPVAYYGYTF. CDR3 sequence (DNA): TGTGCCAGCAGTTCCAGCCTCGCCCCCGTGGCGTACTATGGCTACACCTTC.